This TCR beta chain was documented in a study of blood T cell repertoires in COVID-19. As for the study in general: Some COVID-19 samples were acute and others convalescent; all came from the United States, Italy and Spain.

Participant ages covered about 18 to 100 years across 25 or so US areas. Participants' own reports of clinical history determined their cohort assignment. The CDR3 runs to 14 residues. In germline, CDR1 is SGDLS, CDR2 YYNGEE. Trimming pared 4 bases from V and 0 bases from J, leaving 9 bases between. Per the authors' pipeline: Counts of nucleated cells, estimated from reference gene primer amplification, were obtained. Method: immunoSEQ multiplex PCR; TCRdb's copy keeps in-frame clones and lacks some. The DNA was the basis for D and trimming; V, J and clone size are from that table. This repertoire shows some 160,000 clones, 80% found once; its top ten account for 3% to 4%.

Input material: PBMCs or T cells enriched from blood (not recorded which). V is TRBV9 and J is TRBJ2-3; D gene unclear. This sequence originates from a woman in her sixties or seventies who had recovered from COVID-19. CDR3 DNA: TGTGCCAGCAGCCCTCGACTCAGCACAGATACGCAGTATTTT. It codes for CASSPRLSTDTQYF.